These 13 T cell receptor beta chains came from one sample sequenced in a study of tumor and adjacent non-tumor tissue in lung cancer. The template was RNA from unsorted bulk tissue. The library came from three nested PCR rounds adapted from ARM-PCR protocols. TCRdb analysed the multiplex PCR reads with MiXCR anew, one entry per CDR3 protein. The data hold roughly 220,000 distinct CDR3 sequences, with 71% observed a single time. Sequencing was done on a sample of lung tumor tissue. All receptors derive from a man between 60 and 70 years old with non-small cell lung cancer.

In this sample, this clonotype turned up once. The J gene is TRBJ1-3, the V gene TRBV10-2; D is perhaps TRBD1 (6 bases). Germline assignment: CDR1 WSHSY and CDR2 SAAADI. With 7 bases removed from V and 3 bases from J, the gap between germline ends came to 10 bases. The CDR3 spans 13 residues. The DNA of the CDR3 is TGCGCCAGCATACAGGGCGGTGGAAACACCATATATTTT. This sequence encodes CASIQGGGNTIYF.

Remarks on this clonotype: One end of the junction does not line up with germline, which may come from a read error. The chain employs TRBV29-1 and TRBJ1-6; tentatively, D is TRBD1 (6 bases). The CDR3 has 14 amino acids. Germline CDR1 SQVTM, CDR2 ANQGSEA. The CDR3 DNA reads as TGTAGCATTGAAGCCGGGACACCTAATTCACCCCTCCACTTT. Translating it yields CSIEAGTPNSPLHF.

The rearrangement links TRBV12-3 or TRBV12-4 to TRBJ1-5; 10 bases are shared with TRBD1. V gave up 4 bases and J gave up 4 bases; unmatched junction bases: 10. The CDR3 spans 17 residues. DNA of the CDR3: TGTGCCAGCAGTTCAAATTTGGGACAGGGGAGGAATCAGCCCCAGCATTTT. It encodes CASSSNLGQGRNQPQHF.

As to this clonotype: The junction differs from germline at one of its ends, possibly a read error. The chain employs TRBV7-9 and TRBJ2-3; D is possibly TRBD1 or TRBD2 (5 bases each). This CDR3 spans 12 amino acids. Germline V gene lookup returns CDR1 SEHNR and CDR2 FQNEAQ (reference sequence). CDR3 coding DNA: TGTGTCAGCAGCCGGGGCCCAGATACGCAATATTTT. It specifies CVSSRGPDTQYF.

For this clonotype: This may be a read error, as it is one base from a much larger clone. The chain links TRBV28 to TRBJ1-1; D might be TRBD1 (5 bases). The CDR3 is made up of 10 amino acids. Germline CDR1 MDHEN, CDR2 SYDVKM. This CDR3 reads CVSLTKGAFF. The CDR3 coding sequence is TGTGTCAGCTTAACGAAGGGGGCTTTCTTT.

This chain joins TRBV28 and TRBJ2-5; D is perhaps TRBD2 (5 bases). Germline assignment: CDR1 MDHEN and CDR2 SYDVKM. Trimming cost V 7 bases and J 4 bases, with 10 bases left between them. This CDR3 spans 12 amino acids. The CDR3 sequence is CASNRRGETQYF. The CDR3 DNA follows: TGTGCCAGCAATAGACGGGGAGAGACCCAGTACTTC. The whole variable domain, filled in from reference TRBV28 and TRBJ2-5, reads DVKVTQSSRYLVKRTGEKVFLECVQDMDHENMFWYRQDPGLGLRLIYFSYDVKMKEKGDIPEGYSVSREKKERFSLILESASTNQTSMYLCASNRRGETQYFGPGTRLLVL.

Remarks on this clonotype: Possible read error: a much larger clone is one base away. The J gene is TRBJ2-5, the V gene TRBV29-1, with D possibly being TRBD2 (5 bases). This CDR3 contains 12 residues. Germline-derived CDR1 and CDR2 are SQVTM and ANQGSEA. In nucleotides, the CDR3 is TGCAGCGGGGGTCGAGGGCAAGAGACCCATTACTTC. As protein: CSGGRGQETHYF.

With regard to this clonotype: At one boundary the junction diverges from the germline segment, which might be a read error. V is TRBV10-2 and J is TRBJ2-1; TRBD2 matches at 8 bases. The germline V gene encodes CDR1 WSHSY and CDR2 SAAADI. The CDR3 totals 16 residues. The CDR3 sequence is CTSSVLAGLSYNEQFF. The CDR3 DNA reads as TGCACCAGCAGCGTCCTAGCGGGTCTCTCATACAATGAGCAGTTCTTC.

Details on this clonotype: A much larger clonotype is one base distant, so this may be a read error. The V and J genes are TRBV4-3 and TRBJ2-7; 7 positions agree with TRBD2. The CDR3 spans 14 residues. Unmatched junction bases numbered 10, after V lost 7 bases and J lost 4 bases. Germline-derived CDR1 and CDR2 are LGHNA and YSLEER. In nucleotides, the CDR3 is TGCGCCAGCAACCCCGGGACTACTACATACGAGCAGTACTTC. It specifies CASNPGTTTYEQYF.

As concerns this clonotype: The CDR3 ends on some other residue instead of the conserved phenylalanine or tryptophan, so this is likely a read error. The limits of the CDR3 on the DNA are not certain, so only TCRdb's listed CDR3 is given. This chain links TRBV11-2 with TRBJ1-4; the D call of TRBD1 is as the table states it, not checked on the DNA. Inclusive of both ends, the CDR3 amounts to 14 amino acids. CDR1 and CDR2 from the germline V gene are SGHAT and FQNNGV. The CDR3 sequence is CASSVGRFNEKLLY.

In this sample, this clonotype turned up many times. The chain is built from TRBV20-1 and TRBJ2-7; tentatively, D is TRBD2 (7 bases). Germline V gene data show CDR1 as DFQATT and CDR2 as SNEGSKA (reference sequence). The CDR3 runs to 15 residues. Trimming removed 6 bases from V and 3 bases from J, with 21 bases in between. This CDR3 is CSAIRVTGGVYEQYF. The CDR3 nucleotides are TGCAGTGCCATTCGGGTAACGGGGGGCGTCTACGAGCAGTACTTC.

The chain combines TRBV6-5 with TRBJ2-5; 10 bases match TRBD1. Per germline, CDR1 MNHEY and CDR2 SVGAGI. The CDR3 extends over 16 amino acids. J gave up 4 bases and V 4 bases, and 9 bases lay outside the gene matches. CDR3 DNA: TGTGCCAGCAGTTGGGTCCGGGACAGGGGAGGAGAGACCCAGTACTTC. Its protein product is CASSWVRDRGGETQYF.

This clonotype was observed a handful of times. The rearrangement links TRBV12-3 or TRBV12-4 to TRBJ2-7, with 9 bases identical to TRBD2. V was pared by 5 bases and J by 0 bases, with 2 bases of the junction left unmatched. The CDR3 has 14 amino acids. The CDR3 DNA sequence: TGTGCCAGCAGTCAGCGGGAGGACTCCTACGAGCAGTACTTC. Encoded protein: CASSQREDSYEQYF.